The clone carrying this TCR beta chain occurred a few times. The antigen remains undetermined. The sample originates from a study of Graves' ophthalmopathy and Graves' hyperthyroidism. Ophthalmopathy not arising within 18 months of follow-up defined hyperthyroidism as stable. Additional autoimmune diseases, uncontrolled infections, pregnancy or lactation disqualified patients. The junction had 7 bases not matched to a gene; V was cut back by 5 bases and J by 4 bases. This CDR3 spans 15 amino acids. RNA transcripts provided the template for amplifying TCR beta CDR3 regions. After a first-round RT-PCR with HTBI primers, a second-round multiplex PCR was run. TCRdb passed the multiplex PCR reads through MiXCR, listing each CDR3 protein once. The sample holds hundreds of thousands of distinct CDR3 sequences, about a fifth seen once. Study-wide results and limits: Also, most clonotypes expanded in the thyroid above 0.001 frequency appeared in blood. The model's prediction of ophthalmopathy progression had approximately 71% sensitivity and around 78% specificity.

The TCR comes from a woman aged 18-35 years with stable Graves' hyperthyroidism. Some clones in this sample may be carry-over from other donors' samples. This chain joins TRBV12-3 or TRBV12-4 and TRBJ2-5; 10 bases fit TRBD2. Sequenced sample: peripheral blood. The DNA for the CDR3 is TGTGCCAGCAGTCTACTAGCGGGGAGGGGAGAGACCCAGTACTTC. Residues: CASSLLAGRGETQYF.